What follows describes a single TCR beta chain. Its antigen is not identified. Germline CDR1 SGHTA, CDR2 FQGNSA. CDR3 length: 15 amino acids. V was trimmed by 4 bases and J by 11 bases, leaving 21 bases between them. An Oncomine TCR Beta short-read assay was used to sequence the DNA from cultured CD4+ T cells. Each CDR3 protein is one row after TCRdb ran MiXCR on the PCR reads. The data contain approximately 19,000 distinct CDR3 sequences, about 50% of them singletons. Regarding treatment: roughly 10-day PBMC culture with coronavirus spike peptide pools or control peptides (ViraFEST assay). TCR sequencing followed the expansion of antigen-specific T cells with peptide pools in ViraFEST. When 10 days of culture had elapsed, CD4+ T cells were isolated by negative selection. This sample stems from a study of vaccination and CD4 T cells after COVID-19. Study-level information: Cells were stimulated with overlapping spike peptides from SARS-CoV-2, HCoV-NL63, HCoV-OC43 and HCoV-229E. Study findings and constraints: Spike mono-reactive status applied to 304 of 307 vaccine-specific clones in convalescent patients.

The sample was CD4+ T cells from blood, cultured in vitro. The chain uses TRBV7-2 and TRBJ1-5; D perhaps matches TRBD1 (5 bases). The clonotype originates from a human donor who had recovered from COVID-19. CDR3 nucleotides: TGTGCCAGCAGCTCCGGGACCGAGCCCGGCGGGGCCCAGCATTTT. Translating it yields CASSSGTEPGGAQHF.